Below, 22 T cell receptor beta chains from the same sample are listed, as sequenced in a study of blood T cell repertoires in COVID-19. Repertoires were generated with immunoSEQ multiplex PCR, while TCRdb's copy carries only in-frame clones and drops some. The sample records 200,000 to 250,000 clones, roughly 86% being singletons. Sequenced sample: peripheral blood. These receptors all come from a woman aged 60 to 75 with acute or convalescent COVID-19.

J is TRBJ1-6 and V is TRBV4-2; 8 bases map to TRBD1. Trimming at V came to 1 base and at J to 7 bases, leaving 3 bases not matched to a gene. CDR3 length: 15 residues. Germline CDR1 and CDR2: LGHNA and YNFKEQ. The CDR3 spells CASSQGGQDNSPLHF. CDR3 DNA: TGTGCCAGCAGCCAAGGGGGACAGGACAATTCACCCCTCCACTTT.

The V gene is TRBV7-2, the J gene TRBJ2-1; a weak D match, TRBD1 (7 bases). The germline gives CDR1 SGHTA, CDR2 FQGNSA. The CDR3 contains 15 residues. Trimming removed 5 bases at V and 7 bases at J, with 18 bases between. The CDR3 sequence is CASSQGGAGGNEQFF. The DNA for the CDR3 is TGTGCCAGCAGCCAGGGGGGAGCTGGAGGGAATGAGCAGTTCTTC.

This chain connects TRBV5-1 to TRBJ2-7; maybe TRBD2 (6 bases). Trimming left V 0 bases short and J 3 bases short, with 13 bases between. This CDR3 is 15 amino acids long. Looked up from germline, CDR1 is SGHRS and CDR2 is YFSETQ. The CDR3 is CASSLGDGGGYEQYF. The CDR3 nucleotides are TGCGCCAGCAGCTTGGGAGACGGGGGTGGCTACGAGCAGTACTTC.

V is TRBV18 and J is TRBJ1-5; 8 positions agree with TRBD1. CDR3 length: 17 amino acids. Germline CDR1 and CDR2: KGHSH and LQKENI. The ends lost 4 bases at V and 7 bases at J; junction bases unmatched: 15. This chain's CDR3 is CASSLSPPAGGVQPQHF. The CDR3 DNA is TGTGCCAGCTCACTAAGCCCTCCCGCAGGGGGCGTCCAGCCCCAGCATTTT. Full variable domain (rest looked up from reference TRBV18 and TRBJ1-5): NAGVMQNPRHLVRRRGQEARLRCSPMKGHSHVYWYRQLPEEGLKFMVYLQKENIIDESGMPKERFSAEFPKEGPSILRIQQVVRGDSAAYFCASSLSPPAGGVQPQHFGDGTRLSIL.

This clone was seen once. The V call is TRBV4-3, the J call TRBJ2-2; weak D call: TRBD2 (6 bases). Germline assignment: CDR1 LGHNA and CDR2 YSLEER. Trimming cost V 0 bases and J 7 bases, with 15 bases left between them. The CDR3 consists of 16 residues. In DNA form, the CDR3 reads TGCGCCAGCAGCCAAGACGCTAGGCTAGCGAGCGGGGAGCTGTTTTTT. Translating gives CASSQDARLASGELFF.

The J gene is TRBJ1-5, the V gene TRBV30; possibly TRBD1 for D (6 bases). The germline CDR1 and CDR2 sequences are GTSNPN and SVGIG (reference sequence). The germline V and J ends were trimmed by 2 bases and 0 bases, with 8 bases remaining between them. There are 14 residues in the CDR3. In DNA form, the CDR3 reads TGTGCCTGGAGTAAGGACAGTAGCAATCAGCCCCAGCATTTT. Its protein is CAWSKDSSNQPQHF. Supplemented by reference TRBV30 and TRBJ1-5, the full variable domain reads SQTIHQWPATLVQPVGSPLSLECTVEGTSNPNLYWYRQAAGRGLQLLFYSVGIGQISSEVPQNLSASRPQDRQFILSSKKLLLSDSGFYLCAWSKDSSNQPQHFGDGTRLSIL.

V is TRBV2 and J is TRBJ1-5, with no clear D. Germline CDR1 is SNHLY and CDR2 is FYNNEI. Deletions cut 6 bases from V and 0 bases from J, with 12 bases between. The CDR3 length is 15 residues. Here the CDR3 DNA reads TGTGCCAGCAGAGCCCAGGAAACTAGCAATCAGCCCCAGCATTTT. The encoded protein is CASRAQETSNQPQHF.

J is TRBJ2-3 and V is TRBV6-5; weak D call: TRBD1 (6 bases). Per the germline V gene, CDR1 is MNHEY and CDR2 is SVGAGI. This CDR3 contains 15 residues. Trimming shortened V by 6 bases and J by 1 base, and 14 bases separated the two germline ends. The CDR3 nucleotides are TGTGCCAGCAGCGGAACAGGGAGTCGCACAGATACGCAGTATTTT. Protein: CASSGTGSRTDTQYF.

The sample holds a few counts of this clone. The V gene is TRBV6-1, the J gene TRBJ1-6; D gene uncertain. The CDR3 totals 15 residues. Germline assignment: CDR1 MNHNS and CDR2 SASEGT. V was trimmed by 2 bases and J by 0 bases, leaving 5 bases between them. The CDR3 loop reads CASSELSSYNSPLHF. CDR3 nucleotide sequence: TGTGCCAGCAGTGAATTGAGCTCCTATAATTCACCCCTCCACTTT.

V gene TRBV3-1 (or the pseudogene TRBV3-2) combines with J gene TRBJ1-5, with a tentative D call TRBD1 (6 bases). Trimming removed 4 bases from V and 1 base from J, with 23 bases in between. CDR3 length equals 19 residues. Germline CDR1 LGHDT, CDR2 YNNKEL (reference sequence). The CDR3 DNA reads TGTGCCAGCAGCCGCCTACCCCCCGGGACACCGGCGAGCAATCAGCCCCAGCATTTT. Protein sequence: CASSRLPPGTPASNQPQHF.

The chain uses TRBV5-1 and TRBJ2-3; D is undetermined. The ends were cut back, 6 bases at V and 0 bases at J, with 14 bases in the middle. Per germline, CDR1 SGHRS and CDR2 YFSETQ. This CDR3 contains 15 residues. For the CDR3, the DNA is TGCGCCAGCAAATCCGGTTCACTGAGCACAGATACGCAGTATTTT. It encodes CASKSGSLSTDTQYF.

This clone was counted once. This CDR3 is CASRPLLAGDDDEQFF. In DNA form, the CDR3 reads TGTGCCTCACGCCCCCTCCTAGCGGGAGATGACGATGAGCAGTTCTTC. The V and J genes are TRBV19 and TRBJ2-1; 10 bases map to TRBD2. The germline V gene has CDR1 LNHDA and CDR2 SQIVND (reference sequence). The CDR3 has 16 residues. The V and J ends lost 11 bases and 8 bases, in that order; junction bases with no gene match: 18.

This clone appeared a few times. V and J are TRBV11-2 and TRBJ1-5; TRBD1 is a possible D gene (5 bases). The CDR3 extends over 15 amino acids. Per the germline V gene, CDR1 is SGHAT and CDR2 is FQNNGV. V gave up 5 bases and J gave up 0 bases, with 11 bases separating them. CDR3 amino acids: CASSPTADSNQPQHF. CDR3 bases: TGTGCCAGCAGCCCGACAGCAGATAGCAATCAGCCCCAGCATTTT.

The CDR3 region is CASSRQRDTSLGSPLHF. CDR3 coding DNA: TGCGCCAGCAGCCGACAAAGGGACACCTCCCTTGGTTCACCCCTCCACTTT. The chain recombines TRBV4-1 with TRBJ1-6, with a possible D match to TRBD1 (6 bases). The CDR3 covers 17 residues. Per the germline V gene, CDR1 is MGHRA and CDR2 is YSYEKL. V lost 4 bases and J lost 9, with 22 bases in between.

In the case of this clone: This sample includes further DNA sequences coding for the same CDR3. The V call is TRBV5-1, the J call TRBJ2-2, with D perhaps TRBD1 (5 bases). The CDR3 loop spans 13 amino acids. Trimming left V 1 base short and J 6 bases short, with 7 bases between. Per the germline V gene, CDR1 is SGHRS and CDR2 is YFSETQ. The CDR3 is CASSLQGAGELFF. CDR3 nucleotide sequence: TGCGCCAGCAGCTTGCAGGGTGCCGGGGAGCTGTTTTTT.

This rearrangement joins TRBV30 to TRBJ1-2, with D perhaps matching TRBD1 (6 bases). Trimming removed 0 bases from V and 6 bases from J, with 11 bases in between. Germline V gene sequence: CDR1 GTSNPN, CDR2 SVGIG (reference sequence). The CDR3 totals 13 residues. CDR3 sequence: CAWSVQGKNGYTF. DNA for the CDR3: TGTGCCTGGAGTGTACAGGGAAAAAATGGCTACACCTTC. Drawing the rest from reference TRBV30 and TRBJ1-2, the complete variable domain is SQTIHQWPATLVQPVGSPLSLECTVEGTSNPNLYWYRQAAGRGLQLLFYSVGIGQISSEVPQNLSASRPQDRQFILSSKKLLLSDSGFYLCAWSVQGKNGYTFGSGTRLTVV.

J is TRBJ1-1 and V is TRBV2; no clear D gene. Trimming cost V 7 bases and J 0 bases, with 3 bases left between them. The CDR3 spans 11 residues. Looked up from germline, CDR1 is SNHLY and CDR2 is FYNNEI. The DNA for the CDR3 is TGTGCCAGCATCTTGAACACTGAAGCTTTCTTT. Translating gives CASILNTEAFF.

The chain uses TRBV18 and TRBJ2-3; weak D call: TRBD1 (5 bases). Trimming shortened V by 4 bases and J by 0 bases, and 17 bases separated the two germline ends. Germline lookup yields CDR1 KGHSH and CDR2 LQKENI. This CDR3 comprises 17 residues. CDR3 protein: CASSRMTDRGSTDTQYF. The DNA of the CDR3 is TGTGCCAGCTCACGAATGACTGACAGAGGAAGCACAGATACGCAGTATTTT.

V gene TRBV4-1 combines with J gene TRBJ1-5; TRBD1 might be the D (6 bases). Trimming pared 4 bases from V and 4 bases from J, leaving 14 bases between. This CDR3 spans 15 amino acids. Germline CDR1 is MGHRA and CDR2 is YSYEKL. The CDR3 sequence: CASSLDRSRNQPQHF. CDR3 nucleotides: TGCGCCAGCAGCCTTGACAGGAGCCGAAATCAGCCCCAGCATTTT.

The chain joins TRBV24-1 to TRBJ2-5, with TRBD2 matching 11 bases. This CDR3 contains 17 residues. The V gene's germline CDR1 is KGHDR and CDR2 SFDVKD. With 4 bases clipped from V and 5 bases from J, the junction kept 11 bases outside the gene matches. The CDR3 nucleotides are TGTGCCACCAGTGAAGGATTCCTAGCGGGAGGCGGGGAGACCCAGTACTTC. It yields the protein CATSEGFLAGGGETQYF.

The gene calls are TRBV19 and TRBJ1-5; D call uncertain. Trimming left V 7 bases short and J 6 bases short, with 19 bases between. The CDR3 covers 15 residues. Germline V gene data show CDR1 as LNHDA and CDR2 as SQIVND (reference sequence). The CDR3 DNA sequence: TGTGCCAGTACAGTGGGGAGAGGGCCGGGTCAGCCCCAGCATTTT. Protein sequence: CASTVGRGPGQPQHF.

This sequence joins TRBV2 and TRBJ1-1, with D uncertain. The CDR3 spans 13 residues. V was cut by 10 bases and J by 2 bases, with 14 bases left in between. In germline, CDR1 is SNHLY, CDR2 FYNNEI. CDR3 coding DNA: TGTGCCACTGCGGGCCAAGGAAACACTGAAGCTTTCTTT. Protein sequence: CATAGQGNTEAFF.